This T cell receptor beta chain was obtained from a study of cytomegalovirus exposure and HLA in healthy donors. PCR primers comprised 60 Vbeta and 13 Jbeta primers. TCRdb's table, derived via immunoSEQ multiplex PCR, lists solely in-frame clones and lacks some. This sample has 150,000 to 200,000 clones, with around 74% found just once. The sample comprised PBMCs. The TCR comes from a female donor in good health and CMV-seronegative.

The CDR3 sequence is CASSWTSGGATDTQYF. As DNA, the CDR3 is TGTGCCAGCAGCTGGACTAGCGGGGGGGCCACAGATACGCAGTATTTT. The J gene is TRBJ2-3, the V gene TRBV7-2, with TRBD2 matching over 15 bases. With 4 bases clipped from V and 2 bases from J, the junction kept 1 base outside the gene matches. The CDR3 is 16 amino acids. Germline V CDR1 and CDR2: SGHTA, FQGNSA. Looking up the rest from reference TRBV7-2 and TRBJ2-3 gives the full variable domain: GAGVSQSPSNKVTEKGKDVELRCDPISGHTALYWYRQSLGQGLEFLIYFQGNSAPDKSGLPSDRFSAERTGGSVSTLTIQRTQQEDSAVYLCASSWTSGGATDTQYFGPGTRLTVL.